These T cell receptor beta chains were read from a single sample in a study of T cell repertoires in cytomegalovirus infection. TCRdb recomputed calls from the reads with MiXCR, one row per CDR3 protein. Counted here are 250,000 to 300,000 distinct CDR3 sequences, approximately 17% occurring once; the ten biggest clones make up around half. Material: CD8+ T cells from PBMCs. All receptors derive from a human donor in good health (CMV status not recorded). Some clones in this sample may be carry-over from other donors' samples. Each CDR3 is given with its conserved first and last residue. Fields, in order: J gene, V gene, D gene, clone size, CDR3 DNA, CDR3 protein. A D gene is named only where the DNA matches it firmly. The size entry is marked missing in some rows and otherwise reads once, few, many or a size class.

j_gene: TRBJ2-2; v_gene: TRBV11-3; d_gene: TRBD2; abundance: few; CDR3nt: TGTGCCAGCGTTCGGGAGGGGCTGTTTTTT; CDR3aa: CASVREGLFF
j_gene: TRBJ2-5; v_gene: TRBV10-3; d_gene: .; abundance: .; CDR3nt: TGTGCCATCAGTGAGTTGGGGAGAAAATGGGAAACGGACCAAGAGACCCAGTACTTC; CDR3aa: CAISELGRKWETDQETQYF
j_gene: TRBJ1-4; v_gene: TRBV20-1; d_gene: .; abundance: .; CDR3nt: TGCAGTGCTAGAGATCCTCAAGAGAGCTGGGGCAGGGGAGCAACTAATGAAAAACTGTTTTTT; CDR3aa: CSARDPQESWGRGATNEKLFF
j_gene: TRBJ2-5; v_gene: TRBV11-2; d_gene: TRBD1; abundance: .; CDR3nt: TGTGCCAGCAGCTTATCGCCAGGGGGCGAAGAGACCCAGTACTTC; CDR3aa: CASSLSPGGEETQYF
j_gene: TRBJ1-1; v_gene: TRBV6-5; d_gene: .; abundance: many; CDR3nt: TGTGCCAGCAGTTACTCACGACAGAACACTGAAGCTTTCTTT; CDR3aa: CASSYSRQNTEAFF
j_gene: TRBJ1-2; v_gene: TRBV14; d_gene: .; abundance: few; CDR3nt: TGTGCCAGCAGCCAAGATTGGGATTCCCTAAATAAATCCTATGGCTACACCTTC; CDR3aa: CASSQDWDSLNKSYGYTF
j_gene: TRBJ2-7; v_gene: TRBV7-2; d_gene: TRBD2; abundance: many; CDR3nt: TGTGCCAGCAGCGGAGAACCGGGACTAGGTACTTACGAGCAGTACTTC; CDR3aa: CASSGEPGLGTYEQYF
j_gene: TRBJ1-5; v_gene: TRBV7-8; d_gene: .; abundance: many; CDR3nt: TGTGCCAGCAGCTTAGGGCGGGGCCGAAATCAGCCCCAGCATTTT; CDR3aa: CASSLGRGRNQPQHF
j_gene: TRBJ2-1; v_gene: TRBV7-9; d_gene: .; abundance: many; CDR3nt: TGTGCCAGCAGCCTTTCTGGACAGTGGCCCTACAATGAGCAGTTCTTC; CDR3aa: CASSLSGQWPYNEQFF
j_gene: TRBJ1-6; v_gene: TRBV7-2; d_gene: TRBD1; abundance: many; CDR3nt: TGTGCCAGCAGCTTTAAAAACAGGGGCGGATATAATTCACCCCTCCACTTT; CDR3aa: CASSFKNRGGYNSPLHF
j_gene: TRBJ2-7; v_gene: TRBV28; d_gene: .; abundance: .; CDR3nt: TGTGCCAGCAGTTCTCTCTCGACAGTCTCCTACGAGCAGTACTTC; CDR3aa: CASSSLSTVSYEQYF
j_gene: TRBJ1-2; v_gene: TRBV11-2; d_gene: .; abundance: .; CDR3nt: TGTGCCAGCAGCCCCTGGACCTTGTCTGGCTACACCTTC; CDR3aa: CASSPWTLSGYTF
j_gene: TRBJ2-7; v_gene: TRBV7-2; d_gene: .; abundance: .; CDR3nt: TGTGCCAGCAGCTTAGTCCGGGGAAGCTACGAGCAGTACTTC; CDR3aa: CASSLVRGSYEQYF
j_gene: TRBJ2-7; v_gene: TRBV4-1; d_gene: .; abundance: .; CDR3nt: TGCGCCAGCAGCCAAGATCTCCGGGACCTCCACTTC; CDR3aa: CASSQDLRDLHF
j_gene: TRBJ1-1; v_gene: TRBV29-1; d_gene: .; abundance: many; CDR3nt: TGCAGCGTTGACCCCAAGTCGACAGGCGGGACTGAAGCTTTCTTT; CDR3aa: CSVDPKSTGGTEAFF
j_gene: TRBJ1-2; v_gene: TRBV7-6; d_gene: .; abundance: many; CDR3nt: TGTGCCAGCAGCTTTTCCTCCAGGGATGGCTACACCTTC; CDR3aa: CASSFSSRDGYTF
j_gene: TRBJ1-3; v_gene: TRBV7-9; d_gene: .; abundance: few; CDR3nt: TGTGCCAGCAGCGGGGATCCTGGAAACACCATATATTTT; CDR3aa: CASSGDPGNTIYF
j_gene: TRBJ2-7; v_gene: TRBV7-2; d_gene: .; abundance: few; CDR3nt: TGTGCCAGCTGCCCCGGGGGACTGTTTGCCTACGAGCAGTACTTC; CDR3aa: CASCPGGLFAYEQYF
j_gene: TRBJ2-2; v_gene: TRBV5-6; d_gene: .; abundance: .; CDR3nt: TGTGCCAGCAGCACCTCGGACACCGGGGAGCTGTTTTTT; CDR3aa: CASSTSDTGELFF
j_gene: TRBJ2-1; v_gene: TRBV20-1; d_gene: .; abundance: few; CDR3nt: TGCAGTGCTAGAGATCTGACTCCACAGGCTGACTACAATGAGCAGTTCTTC; CDR3aa: CSARDLTPQADYNEQFF
j_gene: TRBJ1-2; v_gene: TRBV29-1; d_gene: TRBD1; abundance: .; CDR3nt: TGCAGCGTTGAAGGATGGGACAGACGCTACACCTTC; CDR3aa: CSVEGWDRRYTF
j_gene: TRBJ2-2; v_gene: TRBV11-2; d_gene: .; abundance: many; CDR3nt: TGTGCCAGCAGCTCCCTCGACGGCCCGAACACCGGGGAGCTGTTTTTT; CDR3aa: CASSSLDGPNTGELFF
j_gene: TRBJ1-1; v_gene: TRBV6-2/TRBV6-3; d_gene: .; abundance: many; CDR3nt: TGTGCCAGCAGGCAAGCCCCATGGCGGACTGAAGCTTTCTTT; CDR3aa: CASRQAPWRTEAFF